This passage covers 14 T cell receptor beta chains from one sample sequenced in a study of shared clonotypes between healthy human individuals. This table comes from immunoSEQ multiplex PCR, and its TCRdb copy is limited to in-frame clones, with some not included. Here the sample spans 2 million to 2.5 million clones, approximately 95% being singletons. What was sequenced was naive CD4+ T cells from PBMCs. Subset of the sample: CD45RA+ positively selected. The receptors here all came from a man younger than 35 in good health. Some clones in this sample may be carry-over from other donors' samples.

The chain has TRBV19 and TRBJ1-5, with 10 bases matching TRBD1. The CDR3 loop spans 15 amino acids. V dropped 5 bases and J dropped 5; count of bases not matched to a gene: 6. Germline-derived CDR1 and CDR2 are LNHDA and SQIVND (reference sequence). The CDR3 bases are TGTGCCAGTAGTGATACCGGGACAGGGGATCAGCCCCAGCATTTT. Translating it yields CASSDTGTGDQPQHF.

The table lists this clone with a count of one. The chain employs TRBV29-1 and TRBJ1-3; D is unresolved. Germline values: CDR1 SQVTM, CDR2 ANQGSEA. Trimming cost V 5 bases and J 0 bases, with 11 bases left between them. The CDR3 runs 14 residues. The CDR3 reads CSVSGRISGNTIYF. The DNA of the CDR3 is TGCAGCGTTTCAGGACGGATCTCTGGAAACACCATATATTTT.

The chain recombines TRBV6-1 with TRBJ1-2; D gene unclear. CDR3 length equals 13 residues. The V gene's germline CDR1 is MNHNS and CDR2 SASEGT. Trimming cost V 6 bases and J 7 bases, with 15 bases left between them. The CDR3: CASRIYPTGGYTF. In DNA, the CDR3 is TGTGCCAGCAGGATATACCCAACCGGTGGCTACACCTTC.

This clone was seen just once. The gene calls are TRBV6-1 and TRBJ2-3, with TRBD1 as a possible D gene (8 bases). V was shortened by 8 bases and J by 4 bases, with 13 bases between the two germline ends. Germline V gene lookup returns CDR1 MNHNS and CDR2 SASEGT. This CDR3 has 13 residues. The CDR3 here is CASHRGGADTQYF. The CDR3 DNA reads TGTGCCAGCCACAGGGGGGGGGCAGATACGCAGTATTTT.

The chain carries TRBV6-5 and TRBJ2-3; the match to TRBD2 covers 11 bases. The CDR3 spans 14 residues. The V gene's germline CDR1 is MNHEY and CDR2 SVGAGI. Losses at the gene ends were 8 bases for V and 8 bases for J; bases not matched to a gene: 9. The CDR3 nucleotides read TGTGCCAGCGGGTCCAGACTAGCGGGACCTACGCAGTATTTT. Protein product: CASGSRLAGPTQYF.

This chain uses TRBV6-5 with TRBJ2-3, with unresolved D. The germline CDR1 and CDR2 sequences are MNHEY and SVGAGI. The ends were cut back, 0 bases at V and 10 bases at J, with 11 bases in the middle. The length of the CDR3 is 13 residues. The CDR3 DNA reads TGTGCCAGCAGTTACTCGGAGCTGGGTGCGCAGTATTTT. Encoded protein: CASSYSELGAQYF.

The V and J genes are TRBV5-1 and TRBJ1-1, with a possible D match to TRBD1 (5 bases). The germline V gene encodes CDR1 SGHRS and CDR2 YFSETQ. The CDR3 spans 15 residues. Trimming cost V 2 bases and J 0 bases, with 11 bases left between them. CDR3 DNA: TGCGCCAGCAGCTTTCAGACAGCAATGAACACTGAAGCTTTCTTT. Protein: CASSFQTAMNTEAFF. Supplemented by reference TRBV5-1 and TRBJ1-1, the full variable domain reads KAGVTQTPRYLIKTRGQQVTLSCSPISGHRSVSWYQQTPGQGLQFLFEYFSETQRNKGNFPGRFSGRQFSNSRSEMNVSTLELGDSALYLCASSFQTAMNTEAFFGQGTRLTVV.

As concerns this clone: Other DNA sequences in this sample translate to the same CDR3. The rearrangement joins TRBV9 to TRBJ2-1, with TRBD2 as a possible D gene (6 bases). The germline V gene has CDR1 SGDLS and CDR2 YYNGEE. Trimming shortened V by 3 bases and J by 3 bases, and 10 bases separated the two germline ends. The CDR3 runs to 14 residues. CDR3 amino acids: CASSASGSYNEQFF. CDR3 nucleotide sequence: TGTGCCAGCAGCGCATCCGGGAGCTACAATGAGCAGTTCTTC. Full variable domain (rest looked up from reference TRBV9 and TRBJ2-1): DSGVTQTPKHLITATGQRVTLRCSPRSGDLSVYWYQQSLDQGLQFLIQYYNGEERAKGNILERFSAQQFPDLHSELNLSSLELGDSALYFCASSASGSYNEQFFGPGTRLTVL.

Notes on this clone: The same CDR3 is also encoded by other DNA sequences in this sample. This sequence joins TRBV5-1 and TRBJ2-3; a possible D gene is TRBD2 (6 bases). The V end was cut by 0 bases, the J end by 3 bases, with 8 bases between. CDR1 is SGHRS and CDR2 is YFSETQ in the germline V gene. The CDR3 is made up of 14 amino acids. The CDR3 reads CASSLAGATDTQYF. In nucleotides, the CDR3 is TGCGCCAGCAGCTTGGCGGGAGCGACAGATACGCAGTATTTT.

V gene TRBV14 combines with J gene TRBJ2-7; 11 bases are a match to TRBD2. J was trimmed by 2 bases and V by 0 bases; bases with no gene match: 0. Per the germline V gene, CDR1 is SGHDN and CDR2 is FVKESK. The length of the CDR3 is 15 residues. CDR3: CASSQDSGRAYEQYF. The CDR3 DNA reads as TGTGCCAGCAGCCAAGATAGCGGGAGGGCCTACGAGCAGTACTTC. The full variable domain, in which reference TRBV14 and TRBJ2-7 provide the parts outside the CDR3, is EAGVTQFPSHSVIEKGQTVTLRCDPISGHDNLYWYRRVMGKEIKFLLHFVKESKQDESGMPNNRFLAERTGGTYSTLKVQPAELEDSGVYFCASSQDSGRAYEQYFGPGTRLTVT.

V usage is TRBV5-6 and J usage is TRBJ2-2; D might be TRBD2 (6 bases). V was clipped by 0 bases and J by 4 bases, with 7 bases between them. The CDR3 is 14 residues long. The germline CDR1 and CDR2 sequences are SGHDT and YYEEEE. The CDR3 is CASSLAAGTGELFF. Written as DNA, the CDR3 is TGTGCCAGCAGCTTGGCAGCGGGCACCGGGGAGCTGTTTTTT.

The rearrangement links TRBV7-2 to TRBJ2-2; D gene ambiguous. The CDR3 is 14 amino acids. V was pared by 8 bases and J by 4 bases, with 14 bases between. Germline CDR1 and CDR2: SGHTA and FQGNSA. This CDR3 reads CASLSYTGTGELFF. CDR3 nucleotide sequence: TGTGCCAGCCTCTCGTACACCGGCACCGGGGAGCTGTTTTTT.

CDR3 region: CASSPSLWFRTGYEQYF. The CDR3, as DNA: TGTGCCAGCAGTCCCTCCCTTTGGTTCCGGACGGGCTACGAGCAGTACTTC. The J gene is TRBJ2-7, the V gene TRBV27; D is uncertain. V lost 5 bases and J 3 bases, leaving 23 bases between the germline ends. The germline CDR1 and CDR2 sequences are MNHEY and SMNVEV (reference sequence). This CDR3 spans 17 amino acids.

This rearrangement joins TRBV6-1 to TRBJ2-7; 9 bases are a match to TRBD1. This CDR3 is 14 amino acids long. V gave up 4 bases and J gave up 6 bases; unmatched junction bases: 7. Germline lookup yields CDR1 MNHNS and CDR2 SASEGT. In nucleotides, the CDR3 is TGTGCCAGCAGTGGGGACAGGGTGTCCCGCGAGCAGTACTTC. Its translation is CASSGDRVSREQYF.